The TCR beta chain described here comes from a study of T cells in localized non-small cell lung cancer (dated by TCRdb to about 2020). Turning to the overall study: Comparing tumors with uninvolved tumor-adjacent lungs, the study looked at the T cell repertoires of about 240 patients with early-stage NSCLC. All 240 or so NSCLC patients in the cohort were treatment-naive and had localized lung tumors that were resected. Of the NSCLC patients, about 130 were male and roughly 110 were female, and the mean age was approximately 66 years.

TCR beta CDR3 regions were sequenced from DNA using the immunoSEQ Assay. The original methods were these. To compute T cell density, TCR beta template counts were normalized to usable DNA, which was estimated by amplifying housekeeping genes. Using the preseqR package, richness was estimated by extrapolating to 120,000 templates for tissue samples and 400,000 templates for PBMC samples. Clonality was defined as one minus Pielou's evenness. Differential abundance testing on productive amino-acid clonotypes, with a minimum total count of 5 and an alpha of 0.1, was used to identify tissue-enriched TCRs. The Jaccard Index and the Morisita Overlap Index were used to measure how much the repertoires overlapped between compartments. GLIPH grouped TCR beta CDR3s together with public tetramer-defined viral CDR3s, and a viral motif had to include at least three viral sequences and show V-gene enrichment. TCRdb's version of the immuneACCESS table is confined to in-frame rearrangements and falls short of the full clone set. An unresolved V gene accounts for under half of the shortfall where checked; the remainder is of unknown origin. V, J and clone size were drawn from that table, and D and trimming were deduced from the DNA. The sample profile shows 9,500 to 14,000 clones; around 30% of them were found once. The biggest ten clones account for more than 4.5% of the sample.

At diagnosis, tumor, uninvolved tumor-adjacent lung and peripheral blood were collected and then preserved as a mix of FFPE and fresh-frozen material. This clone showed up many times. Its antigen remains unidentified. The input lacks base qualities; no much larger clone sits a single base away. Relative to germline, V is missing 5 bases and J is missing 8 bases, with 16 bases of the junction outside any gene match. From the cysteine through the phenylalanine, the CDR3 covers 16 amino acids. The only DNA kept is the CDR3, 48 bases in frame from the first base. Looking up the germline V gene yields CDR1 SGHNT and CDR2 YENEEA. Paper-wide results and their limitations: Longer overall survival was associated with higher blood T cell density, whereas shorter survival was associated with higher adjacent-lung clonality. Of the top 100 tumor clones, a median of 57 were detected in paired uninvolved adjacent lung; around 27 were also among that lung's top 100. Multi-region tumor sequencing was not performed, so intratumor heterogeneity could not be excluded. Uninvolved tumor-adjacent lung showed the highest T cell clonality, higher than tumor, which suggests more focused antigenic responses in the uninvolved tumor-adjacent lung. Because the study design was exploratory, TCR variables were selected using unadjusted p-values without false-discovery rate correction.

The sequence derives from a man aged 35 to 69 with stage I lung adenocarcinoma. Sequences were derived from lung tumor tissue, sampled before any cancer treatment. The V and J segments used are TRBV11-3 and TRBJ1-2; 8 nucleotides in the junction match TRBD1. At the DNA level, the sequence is TGTGCCAGCAGCGCACAGGGGGGGTCGAGGGTCGGAGGCTACACCTTC. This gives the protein CASSAQGGSRVGGYTF.